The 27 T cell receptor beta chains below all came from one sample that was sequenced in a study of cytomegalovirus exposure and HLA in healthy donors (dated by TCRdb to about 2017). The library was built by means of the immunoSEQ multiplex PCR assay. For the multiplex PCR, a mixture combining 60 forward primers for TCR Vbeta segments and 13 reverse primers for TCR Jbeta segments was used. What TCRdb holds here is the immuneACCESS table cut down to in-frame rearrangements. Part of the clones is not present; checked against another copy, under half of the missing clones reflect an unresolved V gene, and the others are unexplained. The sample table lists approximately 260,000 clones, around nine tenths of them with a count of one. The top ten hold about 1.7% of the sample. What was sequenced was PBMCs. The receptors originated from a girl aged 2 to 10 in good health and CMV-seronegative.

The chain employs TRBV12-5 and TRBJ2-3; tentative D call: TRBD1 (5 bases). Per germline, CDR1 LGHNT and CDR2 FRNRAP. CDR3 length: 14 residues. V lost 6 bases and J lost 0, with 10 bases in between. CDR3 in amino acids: CASGRAGSTDTQYF. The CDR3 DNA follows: TGTGCTAGTGGCCGGGCAGGGAGCACAGATACGCAGTATTTT. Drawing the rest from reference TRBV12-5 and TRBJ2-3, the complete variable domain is DARVTQTPRHKVTEMGQEVTMRCQPILGHNTVFWYRQTMMQGLELLAYFRNRAPLDDSGMPKDRFSAEMPDATLATLKIQPSEPRDSAVYFCASGRAGSTDTQYFGPGTRLTVL.

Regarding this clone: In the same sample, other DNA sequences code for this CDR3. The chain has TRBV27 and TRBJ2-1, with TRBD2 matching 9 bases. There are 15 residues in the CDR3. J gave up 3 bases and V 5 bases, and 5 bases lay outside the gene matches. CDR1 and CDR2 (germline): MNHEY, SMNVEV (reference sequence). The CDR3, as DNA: TGTGCCAGCAGTCATCTAGCGGGACTCTACAATGAGCAGTTCTTC. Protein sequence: CASSHLAGLYNEQFF.

The DNA for the CDR3 is TGTGCCAGTAGCGGGGGTCTTCCGAATAGCAATCAGCCCCAGCATTTT. This sequence encodes CASSGGLPNSNQPQHF. The genes are TRBV19 and TRBJ1-5, with a weak D call TRBD1 (5 bases). V lost 6 bases, J lost 0 bases, and 15 bases lay in between. Germline assignment: CDR1 LNHDA and CDR2 SQIVND (reference sequence). The CDR3 runs 16 residues.

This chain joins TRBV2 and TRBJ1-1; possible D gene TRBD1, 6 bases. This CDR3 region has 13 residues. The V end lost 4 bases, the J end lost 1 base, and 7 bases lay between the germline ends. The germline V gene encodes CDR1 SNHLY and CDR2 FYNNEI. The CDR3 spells CASSGQANTEAFF. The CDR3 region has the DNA TGTGCCAGCAGTGGACAGGCGAACACTGAAGCTTTCTTT.

CDR3 region: CASSPTGDTEAFF. CDR3 bases: TGCGCCAGCAGCCCAACAGGGGACACTGAAGCTTTCTTT. V and J are TRBV5-1 and TRBJ1-1; 7 bases line up with TRBD1. Per the germline V gene, CDR1 is SGHRS and CDR2 is YFSETQ. The V gene end was trimmed by 4 bases and the J gene end by 3 bases; junction bases not matched to a gene: 3. This CDR3 is 13 amino acids long.

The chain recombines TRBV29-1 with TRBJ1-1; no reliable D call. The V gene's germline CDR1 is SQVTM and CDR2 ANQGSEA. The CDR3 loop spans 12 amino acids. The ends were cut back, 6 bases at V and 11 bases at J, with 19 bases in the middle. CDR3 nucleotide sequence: TGCAGCGTCGCCAAAGAGGGCGCTCGGGCTTTCTTT. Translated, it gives CSVAKEGARAFF.

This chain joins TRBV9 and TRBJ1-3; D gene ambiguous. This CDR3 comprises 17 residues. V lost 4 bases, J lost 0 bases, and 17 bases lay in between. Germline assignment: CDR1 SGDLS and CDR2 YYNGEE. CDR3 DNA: TGTGCCAGCAGCTCTACCTCCCTGGGGAGCTCTGGAAACACCATATATTTT. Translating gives CASSSTSLGSSGNTIYF.

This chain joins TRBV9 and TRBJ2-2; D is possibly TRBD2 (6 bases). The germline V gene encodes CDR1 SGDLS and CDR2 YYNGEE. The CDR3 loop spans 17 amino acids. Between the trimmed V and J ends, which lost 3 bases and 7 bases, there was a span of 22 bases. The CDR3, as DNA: TGTGCCAGCAGCGCTCCCCGCGGGGCCGCGATTTTCGGGGAGCTGTTTTTT. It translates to CASSAPRGAAIFGELFF.

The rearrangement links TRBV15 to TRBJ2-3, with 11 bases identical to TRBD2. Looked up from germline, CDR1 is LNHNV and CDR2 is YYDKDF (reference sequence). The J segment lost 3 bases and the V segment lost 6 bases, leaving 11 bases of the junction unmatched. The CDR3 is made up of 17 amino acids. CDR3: CATSQPGTSGGTDTQYF. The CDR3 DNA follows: TGTGCCACCAGTCAACCTGGGACTAGCGGTGGGACAGATACGCAGTATTTT.

The CDR3 bases are TGTGCCAGCAGCCCACAGGTGAACACTGAAGCTTTCTTT. Protein: CASSPQVNTEAFF. V gene TRBV4-2 combines with J gene TRBJ1-1; D perhaps matches TRBD1 (5 bases). The CDR3 extends over 13 amino acids. Trimming removed 4 bases from V and 0 bases from J, with 6 bases in between. Germline-derived CDR1 and CDR2 are LGHNA and YNFKEQ.

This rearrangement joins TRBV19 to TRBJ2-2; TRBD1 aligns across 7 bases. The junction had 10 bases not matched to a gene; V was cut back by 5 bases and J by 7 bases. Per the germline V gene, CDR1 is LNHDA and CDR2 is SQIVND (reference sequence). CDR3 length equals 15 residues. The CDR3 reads CASSSAGGRGGELFF. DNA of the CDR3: TGTGCCAGTAGTTCAGCAGGGGGTCGCGGCGGGGAGCTGTTTTTT.

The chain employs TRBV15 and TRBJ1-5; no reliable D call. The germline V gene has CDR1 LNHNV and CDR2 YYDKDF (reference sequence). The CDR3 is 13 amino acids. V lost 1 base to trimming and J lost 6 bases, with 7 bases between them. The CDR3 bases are TGTGCCACCAGCAGAGGAGAGGGTCAGCCCCAGCATTTT. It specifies CATSRGEGQPQHF.

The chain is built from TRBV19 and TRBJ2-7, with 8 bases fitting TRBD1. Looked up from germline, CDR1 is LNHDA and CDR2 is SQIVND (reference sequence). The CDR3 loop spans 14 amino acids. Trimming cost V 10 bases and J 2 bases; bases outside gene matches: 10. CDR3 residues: CAKQLRGRPYEQYF. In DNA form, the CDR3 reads TGTGCCAAACAGCTCAGGGGGCGCCCCTACGAGCAGTACTTC.

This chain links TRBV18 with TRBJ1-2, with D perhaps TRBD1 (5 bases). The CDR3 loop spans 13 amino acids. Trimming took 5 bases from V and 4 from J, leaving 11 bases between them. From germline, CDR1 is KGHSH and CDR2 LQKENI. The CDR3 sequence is CASSSDSFYGYTF. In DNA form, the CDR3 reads TGTGCCAGCTCATCTGACAGTTTCTATGGCTACACCTTC.

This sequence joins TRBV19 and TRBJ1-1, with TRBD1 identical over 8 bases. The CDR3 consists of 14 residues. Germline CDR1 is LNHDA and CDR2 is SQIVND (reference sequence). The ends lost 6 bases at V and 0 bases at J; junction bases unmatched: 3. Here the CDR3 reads CASSGDRMNTEAFF. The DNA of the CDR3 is TGTGCCAGTAGCGGGGACAGGATGAACACTGAAGCTTTCTTT.

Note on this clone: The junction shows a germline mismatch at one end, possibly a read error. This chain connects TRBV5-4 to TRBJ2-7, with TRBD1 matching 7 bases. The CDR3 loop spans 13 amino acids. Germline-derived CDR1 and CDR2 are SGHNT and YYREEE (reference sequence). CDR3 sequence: CAGSLRTGLEQYF. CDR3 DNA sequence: TGTGCCGGCAGCTTGAGGACAGGCCTCGAGCAGTACTTC.

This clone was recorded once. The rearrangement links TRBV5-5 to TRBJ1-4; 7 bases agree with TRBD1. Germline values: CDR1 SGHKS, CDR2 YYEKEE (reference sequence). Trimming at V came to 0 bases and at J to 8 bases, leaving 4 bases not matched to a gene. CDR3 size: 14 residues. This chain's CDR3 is CASSLGTGGEKLFF. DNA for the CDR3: TGTGCCAGCAGCTTGGGGACAGGTGGCGAAAAACTGTTTTTT.

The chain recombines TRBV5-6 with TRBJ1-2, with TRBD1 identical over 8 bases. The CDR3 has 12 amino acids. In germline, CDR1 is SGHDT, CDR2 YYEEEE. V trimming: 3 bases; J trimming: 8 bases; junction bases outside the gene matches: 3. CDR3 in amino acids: CASSWTGKGYTF. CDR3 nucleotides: TGTGCCAGCAGCTGGACAGGGAAAGGCTACACCTTC.

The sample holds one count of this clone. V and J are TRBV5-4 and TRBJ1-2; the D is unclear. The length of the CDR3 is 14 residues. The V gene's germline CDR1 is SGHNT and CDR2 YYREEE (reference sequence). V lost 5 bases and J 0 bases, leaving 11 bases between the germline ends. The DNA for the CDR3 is TGTGCCAGCAGACCCTTGACATCTAACTATGGCTACACCTTC. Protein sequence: CASRPLTSNYGYTF.

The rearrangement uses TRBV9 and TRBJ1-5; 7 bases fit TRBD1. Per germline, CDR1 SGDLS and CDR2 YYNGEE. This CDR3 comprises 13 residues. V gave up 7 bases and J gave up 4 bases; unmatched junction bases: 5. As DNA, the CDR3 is TGTGCCAGCCCGGACAGGCTTAATCAGCCCCAGCATTTT. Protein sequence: CASPDRLNQPQHF.

Here the CDR3 reads CASSADGLAGGLTADTQYF. DNA of the CDR3: TGTGCCAGCAGCGCCGACGGACTAGCGGGGGGGCTCACGGCTGATACGCAGTATTTT. The chain recombines TRBV5-4 with TRBJ2-3; 15 bases map to TRBD2. This CDR3 spans 19 amino acids. Trimming removed 4 bases from V and 6 bases from J; junction bases left unmatched: 15. Germline-derived CDR1 and CDR2 are SGHNT and YYREEE (reference sequence).

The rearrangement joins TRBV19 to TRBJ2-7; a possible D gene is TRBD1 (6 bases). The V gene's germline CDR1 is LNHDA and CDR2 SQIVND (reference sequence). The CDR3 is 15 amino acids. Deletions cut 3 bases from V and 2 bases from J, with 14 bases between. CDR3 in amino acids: CASSIADSPPYEQYF. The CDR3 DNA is TGTGCCAGTAGTATCGCGGACAGCCCACCCTACGAGCAGTACTTC.

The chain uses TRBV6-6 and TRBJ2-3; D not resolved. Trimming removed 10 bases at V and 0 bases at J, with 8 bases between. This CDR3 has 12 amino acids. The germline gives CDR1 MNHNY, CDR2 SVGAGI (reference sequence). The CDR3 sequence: CAISTSTDTQYF. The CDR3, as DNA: TGTGCCATCTCAACTAGCACAGATACGCAGTATTTT.

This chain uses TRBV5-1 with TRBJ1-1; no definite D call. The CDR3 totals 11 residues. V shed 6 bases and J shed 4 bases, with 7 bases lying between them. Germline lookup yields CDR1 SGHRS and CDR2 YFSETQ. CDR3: CASNRGTEAFF. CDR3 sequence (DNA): TGCGCCAGCAACCGGGGCACTGAAGCTTTCTTT.

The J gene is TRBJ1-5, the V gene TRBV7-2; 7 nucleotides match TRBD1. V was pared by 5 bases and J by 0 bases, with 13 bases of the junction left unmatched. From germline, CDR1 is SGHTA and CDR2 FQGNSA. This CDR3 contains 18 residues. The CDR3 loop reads CASSPRLKTGYSNQPQHF. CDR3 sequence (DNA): TGTGCCAGCAGCCCAAGACTGAAGACAGGGTATAGCAATCAGCCCCAGCATTTT.

The CDR3: CASGLAGLYEQYF. CDR3 nucleotide sequence: TGTGCCTCGGGACTAGCGGGACTCTACGAGCAGTACTTC. The chain is built from TRBV30 and TRBJ2-7; 13 bases line up with TRBD2. V lost 7 bases and J lost 3; bases outside the gene matches: 3. The germline V gene has CDR1 GTSNPN and CDR2 SVGIG (reference sequence). The length of the CDR3 is 13 residues.

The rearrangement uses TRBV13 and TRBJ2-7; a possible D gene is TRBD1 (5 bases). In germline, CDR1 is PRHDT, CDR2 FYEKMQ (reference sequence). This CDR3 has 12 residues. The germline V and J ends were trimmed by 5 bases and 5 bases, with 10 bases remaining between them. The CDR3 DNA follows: TGTGCCAGCAGCCAAGGACAAGACGAGCAGTACTTC. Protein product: CASSQGQDEQYF. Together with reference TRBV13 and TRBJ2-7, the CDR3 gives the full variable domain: AAGVIQSPRHLIKEKRETATLKCYPIPRHDTVYWYQQGPGQDPQFLISFYEKMQSDKGSIPDRFSAQQFSDYHSELNMSSLELGDSALYFCASSQGQDEQYFGPGTRLTVT.